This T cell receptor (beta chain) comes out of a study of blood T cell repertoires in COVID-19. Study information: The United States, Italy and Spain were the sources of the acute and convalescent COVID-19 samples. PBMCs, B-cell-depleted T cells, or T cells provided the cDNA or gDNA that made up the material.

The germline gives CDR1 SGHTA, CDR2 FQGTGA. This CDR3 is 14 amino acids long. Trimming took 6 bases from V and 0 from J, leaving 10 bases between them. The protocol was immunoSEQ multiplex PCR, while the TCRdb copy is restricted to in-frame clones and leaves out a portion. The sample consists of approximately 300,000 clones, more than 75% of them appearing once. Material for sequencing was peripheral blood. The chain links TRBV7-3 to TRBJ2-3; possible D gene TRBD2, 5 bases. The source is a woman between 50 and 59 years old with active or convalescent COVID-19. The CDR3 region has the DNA TGTGCCAGCAGTCCCAGCGGAAGCACAGATACGCAGTATTTT. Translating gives CASSPSGSTDTQYF.